The rows below give T cell receptor beta chains drawn from one sample of a study of cytomegalovirus exposure and HLA in healthy donors. Sequencing used immunoSEQ multiplex PCR; TCRdb keeps in-frame clones, though not all of them. The sample has some 34,000 clones. Input material: PBMCs. The receptors stem from a man aged 40-50 years in good health and CMV-seronegative. The CDR3 runs from the conserved cysteine through the conserved F or W. A D gene is named only where the DNA matches it firmly.

>TRBV6-5|TRBD1|TRBJ2-3
TGTGCCAGCAGTTACTCAGGGACAGGGAACACAGATAAGCAGTATTTT
CASSYSGTGNTDKQYF
>TRBV5-1|TRBD2|TRBJ2-3
TGCGCCAGCAGCTTGGAGACTAGCGGGAGGGCCGGTACGCAGTATTTT
CASSLETSGRAGTQYF
>TRBV11-3|-|TRBJ2-7
TGTGCCAGCAGCTTCAGTGATCTTCCCTACGAGCAGTACTTC
CASSFSDLPYEQYF
>TRBV30|-|TRBJ1-1
TGTGCCTGGAATCGGGCCAGGGATGCTGAAGCTTTCTTT
CAWNRARDAEAFF
>TRBV5-1|TRBD2|TRBJ2-5
TGCGCCAGCAGCTGGAGCAGCGGGAATCAAGAGACCCAGTACTTC
CASSWSSGNQETQYF